One sample yielded the 23 T cell receptor beta chains listed below, sequenced in a study of T cells expressing NK-cell markers. Reprocessing the 5' RACE reads, TCRdb reports a single entry for every CDR3 protein and omits DNA. This table lists approximately 550,000 distinct CDR3 sequences. Sequences were obtained from blood T cells: a sorted CD56 or NKG2C T cell subset, CD4+ or CD8+ T cells, or bulk PBMC T cells (not recorded which). These receptors were collected from a man between 18 and 29 years old in good health.

CDR3 sequence reads: CASSEIGGGGDEQFF. The rearrangement uses TRBV25-1 and TRBJ2-1; TCRdb's D call, TRBD1, is unchecked because there is no DNA. This CDR3 has 15 residues. Germline V CDR1 and CDR2: MGHDK, SYGVNS.

The CDR3 loop is CASSETSVEQFF. V and J are TRBV4-1 and TRBJ2-1; TCRdb picks TRBD2, but there is no DNA to check that call. CDR3 length: 12 residues. Germline lookup yields CDR1 MGHRA and CDR2 YSYEKL.

The chain combines TRBV12-3 or TRBV12-4 with TRBJ2-3; TCRdb's assignment of TRBD1 cannot be checked, as there is no DNA. The CDR3 totals 16 residues. The CDR3: CASSSSGAMGPDTQYF.

V is TRBV10-3 and J is TRBJ1-2. This CDR3 contains 14 residues. In germline, CDR1 is ENHRY, CDR2 SYGVKD. The CDR3 reads CAAATSGDGHGYTF.

This chain connects TRBV5-5 to TRBJ2-1; the TCRdb call, TRBD1, lacks DNA for checking. Germline lookup yields CDR1 SGHKS and CDR2 YYEKEE (reference sequence). The CDR3 runs to 14 residues. The CDR3 protein is CASNPAGAYNEQFF.

This chain links TRBV5-5 with TRBJ2-1; lacking DNA, the TRBD2 call made by TCRdb goes unchecked. This CDR3 is 15 amino acids long. CDR1 SGHKS and CDR2 YYEKEE come from the germline V gene (reference sequence). CDR3: CASSLGAPLDGEQFF.

This chain links TRBV6-2 or TRBV6-3 with TRBJ2-7; TCRdb lists TRBD2, though no DNA is available to test this call. Germline CDR1 MNHEY, CDR2 SVGEGT. This CDR3 has 18 residues. The CDR3 sequence is CASGPGLAGGRSSYEQYF.

The rearrangement joins TRBV29-1 to TRBJ2-1; TCRdb calls TRBD1, which cannot be checked without DNA. The length of the CDR3 is 14 residues. Germline lookup yields CDR1 SQVTM and CDR2 ANQGSEA. The CDR3 is CSVEGQATYNEQFF.

The genes are TRBV18 and TRBJ2-1; TCRdb calls TRBD1, which cannot be checked without DNA. CDR1 and CDR2 from the germline V gene are KGHSH and LQKENI. The CDR3 runs to 13 residues. CDR3 sequence reads: CASSPNRSGEQFF.

CDR3 in amino acids: CATQGWGEKLFF. The chain uses TRBV12-3 or TRBV12-4 and TRBJ1-4; the TCRdb D gene call, TRBD1, has no DNA to confirm it. CDR3 length: 12 amino acids.

The chain links TRBV6-8 to TRBJ2-3; the D call from TCRdb, TRBD2, cannot be confirmed without DNA. This CDR3 is built from 20 residues. Germline V gene sequence: CDR1 MNHGY, CDR2 SAAAGT. CDR3 sequence reads: CASSYSKFAGEGESTDTQYF.

The chain employs TRBV4-2 and TRBJ2-3; TCRdb selects TRBD2, and the lack of DNA leaves this call unchecked. The CDR3 runs 17 residues. Germline V CDR1 and CDR2: LGHNA, YNFKEQ. The CDR3 region is CASSQEGGLAGADTQYF.

The chain combines TRBV10-3 with TRBJ2-2; TCRdb designates TRBD2, a call that cannot be tested without DNA. The germline V gene has CDR1 ENHRY and CDR2 SYGVKD. The CDR3 is 16 amino acids. The chain's CDR3 is CAISTNPSGNTGELFF.

J is TRBJ2-1 and V is TRBV7-6. Per the germline V gene, CDR1 is SGHVS and CDR2 is FNYEAQ. The CDR3 length is 12 residues. This CDR3 reads CASSLVFNEQFF.

The chain employs TRBV12-3 or TRBV12-4 and TRBJ2-5; TCRdb's D gene call, TRBD2, goes unchecked for lack of DNA. The CDR3 runs 15 residues. The CDR3 protein is CASSFPPSGIETQYF.

V usage is TRBV20-1 and J usage is TRBJ2-1; the TRBD2 assignment by TCRdb is unverifiable without DNA. The germline gives CDR1 DFQATT, CDR2 SNEGSKA (reference sequence). The CDR3 sequence is 17 residues long. The CDR3 here is CSAVALGGLNSYNEQFF.

The rearrangement links TRBV18 to TRBJ2-1; the TCRdb D gene call, TRBD2, has no DNA to confirm it. CDR1 is KGHSH and CDR2 is LQKENI in the germline V gene. The CDR3 runs to 18 residues. CDR3: CASSPRPGAGVSYNEQFF. Full variable domain (remainder filled in from reference TRBV18 and TRBJ2-1): NAGVMQNPRHLVRRRGQEARLRCSPMKGHSHVYWYRQLPEEGLKFMVYLQKENIIDESGMPKERFSAEFPKEGPSILRIQQVVRGDSAAYFCASSPRPGAGVSYNEQFFGPGTRLTVL.

The V gene is TRBV7-7, the J gene TRBJ2-5. CDR3 length: 12 amino acids. CDR1 is SSHAT, CDR2 FNYEAQ, per germline (reference sequence). This CDR3 is CASSLALGTQYF.

The rearrangement uses TRBV18 and TRBJ2-1. Germline V gene sequence: CDR1 KGHSH, CDR2 LQKENI. This CDR3 region has 17 residues. CDR3: CASSRGKAESSYNEQFF.

V and J are TRBV21-1 and TRBJ2-7; TCRdb gives TRBD1 as the D gene, but with no DNA this cannot be confirmed. TRBV21-1 is designated a pseudogene. This CDR3 has 16 residues. Here the CDR3 reads CASSLLFDRRLYEQYF.

This rearrangement joins TRBV4-2 to TRBJ2-1; TCRdb reports TRBD2, a call that lacks DNA to check it against. The CDR3 totals 16 residues. The germline gives CDR1 LGHNA, CDR2 YNFKEQ. CDR3: CASSQDPSGDYNEQFF.

The chain carries TRBV3-1 and TRBJ2-7. The germline V gene encodes CDR1 LGHDT and CDR2 YNNKEL (reference sequence). The CDR3 length is 12 residues. CDR3 amino acids: CASSRLQGEQYF.

The chain has TRBV24-1 and TRBJ2-5; no DNA is available, so the TRBD2 call from TCRdb remains unchecked. CDR3 length: 18 amino acids. CDR1 and CDR2 (germline): KGHDR, SFDVKD. The CDR3 sequence: CATSAGGRAVGRGETQYF.